This T cell receptor (beta chain) was sequenced in a study of cytomegalovirus exposure and HLA in healthy donors. Study-level background: Falling in the Caucasian-associated ancestry cluster were about four fifths of under 450 genotyped donors. Overall study findings and caveats: After further analysis at a later stage, 15,000 to 20,000 TCR beta sequences were associated with HLA alleles at 0.05 false discovery rate.

The PCR contained 60 Vbeta and 13 Jbeta primers. Here immunoSEQ multiplex PCR was the method, and the copy in TCRdb shows in-frame clones only, minus some. Of 150,000 to 200,000 clones listed, 75% were seen once; the top ten hold over 4%. The CDR3 runs 15 residues. Germline assignment: CDR1 SNHLY and CDR2 FYNNEI. Trimming at V came to 8 bases and at J to 5 bases, leaving 6 bases not matched to a gene. Points on this clone: As yet, its antigen is unknown.

The sequence derives from a male donor in good health and CMV-seronegative. Sequenced input: PBMCs. The chain couples TRBV2 to TRBJ2-2; 12 nucleotides match TRBD1. CDR3 sequence reads: CASGMGQGATGELFF. In DNA, the CDR3 is TGTGCCAGCGGAATGGGACAGGGGGCGACCGGGGAGCTGTTTTTT.